One sample yielded the 14 T cell receptor beta chains listed below, sequenced in a study of OX40 agonist ivuxolimab in advanced cancers. Library method: the immunoSEQ multiplex PCR assay. TCRdb retrieved this table from immuneACCESS and kept in-frame rearrangements only. Not all clones are present; in checked studies, unresolved V genes account for under half, and no reason is known for the remainder. For this sample the table gives around 61,000 clones, of which about 90% were detected only once. The ten largest clones capture roughly 21% of the sample. The source was CD4+ or CD8+ T cells sorted from blood, collected in a trial of the OX40 agonist ivuxolimab. The receptor set was obtained from an adult with an advanced solid tumor such as melanoma, head and neck, liver or kidney cancer.

This clone occurred once. The V gene is TRBV18, the J gene TRBJ1-3; TRBD1 is a possible D gene (5 bases). V was cut by 3 bases and J by 4 bases, with 13 bases left in between. The CDR3 runs 15 residues. The V gene's germline CDR1 is KGHSH and CDR2 LQKENI. The CDR3 nucleotides are TGTGCCAGCTCACCGCAGACAGCATCCGGAAACACCATATATTTT. Amino acids: CASSPQTASGNTIYF.

This sequence joins TRBV11-3 and TRBJ2-4; 9 nucleotides line up with TRBD1. The CDR3 covers 14 residues. J was trimmed by 3 bases and V by 4 bases; bases with no gene match: 1. CDR1 and CDR2 from the germline V gene are SGHNT and YENEEA. CDR3 in DNA: TGTGCCAGCAGCTCGACAGGGGGCAAAAACATTCAGTACTTC. Its translation: CASSSTGGKNIQYF. The variable domain in full, with the rest retrieved from reference TRBV11-3 and TRBJ2-4, is EAGVVQSPRYKIIEKKQPVAFWCNPISGHNTLYWYLQNLGQGPELLIRYENEEAVDDSQLPKDRFSAERLKGVDSTLKIQPAELGDSAVYLCASSSTGGKNIQYFGAGTRLSVL.

The chain combines TRBV5-1 with TRBJ1-1, with D possibly TRBD1 on 5 matching bases. Germline CDR1 SGHRS, CDR2 YFSETQ. V lost 0 bases, J lost 6 bases, and 15 bases lay in between. This CDR3 comprises 15 residues. DNA of the CDR3: TGCGCCAGCAGCTTGGCCGGCAGGGCCCCTTCTGAAGCTTTCTTT. Its protein product is CASSLAGRAPSEAFF.

The chain recombines TRBV15 with TRBJ2-6, with unresolved D. The V end lost 4 bases, the J end lost 2 bases, and 6 bases lay between the germline ends. There are 14 residues in the CDR3. Germline-derived CDR1 and CDR2 are LNHNV and YYDKDF (reference sequence). For the CDR3, the DNA is TGTGCCACCAGCACGGGCGCTGGGGCCAACGTCCTGACTTTC. Residues: CATSTGAGANVLTF.

This chain connects TRBV7-9 to TRBJ2-1; D may be TRBD2 (6 bases). In germline, CDR1 is SEHNR, CDR2 FQNEAQ (reference sequence). The CDR3 is 12 amino acids. V lost 6 bases, J lost 12 bases, and 15 bases lay in between. CDR3 residues: CASRSPGTAQFF. CDR3 DNA sequence: TGTGCCAGCAGGTCTCCGGGGACTGCGCAGTTCTTC. Complete variable domain (other parts from reference TRBV7-9 and TRBJ2-1): DTGVSQNPRHKITKRGQNVTFRCDPISEHNRLYWYRQTLGQGPEFLTYFQNEAQLEKSRLLSDRFSAERPKGSFSTLEIQRTEQGDSAMYLCASRSPGTAQFFGPGTRLTVL.

The chain carries TRBV15 and TRBJ2-1; no clear D gene. The CDR3 loop spans 14 amino acids. Trimming removed 1 base from V and 5 bases from J, with 9 bases in between. Germline CDR1 and CDR2: LNHNV and YYDKDF (reference sequence). CDR3 DNA: TGTGCCACCAGCAGAGGCCGGCTTGACAATGAGCAGTTCTTC. Translating it yields CATSRGRLDNEQFF.

The chain combines TRBV19 with TRBJ2-1, with a tentative D call TRBD1 (6 bases). V lost 3 bases, J lost 10 bases, and 13 bases lay in between. Germline V gene lookup returns CDR1 LNHDA and CDR2 SQIVND (reference sequence). This CDR3 contains 13 residues. CDR3 sequence: CASSISGAGEQFF. The DNA for the CDR3 is TGTGCCAGTAGTATCTCAGGGGCAGGGGAGCAGTTCTTC. The full variable domain, rest sourced from reference TRBV19 and TRBJ2-1, is DGGITQSPKYLFRKEGQNVTLSCEQNLNHDAMYWYRQDPGQGLRLIYYSQIVNDFQKGDIAEGYSVSREKKESFPLTVTSAQKNPTAFYLCASSISGAGEQFFGPGTRLTVL.

J is TRBJ1-3 and V is TRBV7-2, with D unresolved. V was cut by 8 bases and J by 4 bases, with 12 bases left in between. The length of the CDR3 is 13 residues. Germline V gene sequence: CDR1 SGHTA, CDR2 FQGNSA. The CDR3 bases are TGTGCCAGCTCGGATGCTCAAGGAAACACCATATATTTT. Protein sequence: CASSDAQGNTIYF.

The chain uses TRBV6-6 and TRBJ2-3; no clear D. Trimming removed 8 bases from V and 2 bases from J, with 11 bases in between. CDR1 and CDR2 from the germline V gene are MNHNY and SVGAGI (reference sequence). The CDR3 contains 13 residues. CDR3 sequence: CASLRGFTDTQYF. The CDR3 DNA is TGTGCCAGCCTGAGAGGCTTCACAGATACGCAGTATTTT.

This chain connects TRBV7-9 to TRBJ2-5; D is ambiguous. The CDR3 has 11 amino acids. V lost 5 bases and J 5 bases, leaving 6 bases between the germline ends. Germline V gene sequence: CDR1 SEHNR, CDR2 FQNEAQ (reference sequence). The CDR3 region has the DNA TGTGCCAGCAGCACCGCGGAGACCCAGTACTTC. It codes for CASSTAETQYF.

This chain joins TRBV5-1 and TRBJ2-1, with 8 bases fitting TRBD2. Trimming took 2 bases from V and 6 from J; bases not matched to a gene: 7. Germline values: CDR1 SGHRS, CDR2 YFSETQ. CDR3 length: 15 residues. CDR3 coding DNA: TGCGCCAGCAGCTTCCGGGGGGGCACGGCCAATGAGCAGTTCTTC. Residues: CASSFRGGTANEQFF.

The chain is built from TRBV4-1 and TRBJ2-2; 7 bases are shared with TRBD1. The V gene's germline CDR1 is MGHRA and CDR2 YSYEKL. This CDR3 region has 16 residues. The ends lost 0 bases at V and 5 bases at J; junction bases unmatched: 6. CDR3 sequence: CASSQDKGAGTGELFF. The CDR3 DNA sequence: TGCGCCAGCAGCCAAGATAAGGGGGCAGGGACCGGGGAGCTGTTTTTT.

For the CDR3, the DNA is TGCGCCAGCAGCCAAGTTTGGGGGAACACCGGGGAGCTGTTTTTT. It translates to CASSQVWGNTGELFF. The genes are TRBV4-3 and TRBJ2-2; D is unresolved. V shed 1 base and J shed 1 base, with 7 bases lying between them. Germline V gene lookup returns CDR1 LGHNA and CDR2 YSLEER. The CDR3 has 15 amino acids.

The chain employs TRBV6-6 and TRBJ2-1; the match to TRBD2 covers 7 bases. Germline CDR1 reads MNHNY; CDR2 reads SVGAGI (reference sequence). J lost 0 bases, V lost 6 bases, and 5 bases had no gene match. The CDR3 covers 15 residues. CDR3 amino acids: CASRAGRSSYNEQFF. The CDR3 region has the DNA TGTGCCAGCAGAGCGGGACGCAGCTCCTACAATGAGCAGTTCTTC.